This T cell receptor beta chain was sequenced for a study of blood T cells in healthy people across ages. Looking at the study overall: About one barcoded beta molecule per two T cells was captured by template switching.

PCR was performed a second time for about 6 to 11 cycles using a sample-barcoded 5' primer and a J-beta primer mix. Each cDNA molecule was tagged by a template-switch adaptor that had 12 random nucleotides. TCRdb fed the 5' RACE reads into MiXCR, producing one record per CDR3 protein. Of around 1,500,000 distinct CDR3 sequences listed, 42% were seen once; the top ten hold 7.9%. The sample holds a few counts of this clonotype. The germline V gene encodes CDR1 SGDLS and CDR2 YYNGEE. J gave up 9 bases and V 0 bases, and 9 bases lay outside the gene matches. The CDR3 has 15 residues. The origin of this receptor is a woman younger than 35 in good health. The V call is TRBV9, the J call TRBJ2-1; 7 nucleotides align to TRBD1. Sequences were obtained from blood. CDR3 bases: TGTGCCAGCAGCGTAGCTCCCGACAGGGCAGGTGAGCAGTTCTTC. Residues: CASSVAPDRAGEQFF.